The sequence of this TCR beta chain was determined in a study of cytomegalovirus exposure and HLA in healthy donors. About this clone itself: The antigen is undetermined.

Points from the study as a whole: CMV serostatus was the only recorded immune exposure for donors.

Germline CDR1 is LNHDA and CDR2 is SQIVND (reference sequence). This CDR3 region has 13 residues. V lost 6 bases and J lost 4; bases outside the gene matches: 5. Use of 60 Vbeta and 13 Jbeta primers characterized the PCR. Only in-frame clones appear in the TCRdb table, and some are missing; sequencing was by immunoSEQ multiplex PCR. The sample carries fewer than 250,000 clones, 70% to 90% recorded once. The TCR sequence derives from a human donor in good health. The V gene is TRBV19, the J gene TRBJ1-2, with 7 bases lining up with TRBD1. The specimen was PBMCs. Here the CDR3 reads CASSPAGGYGYTF. The DNA of the CDR3 is TGTGCCAGTAGCCCGGCAGGGGGCTATGGCTACACCTTC.